This TCR beta chain appears in the sequencing data of a study of blood T cells in healthy people across ages. As for this clonotype: Its antigen remains unknown.

Next came a second PCR, run for about 7 to 12 cycles, which used a sample-barcoded 5' primer along with a J-beta primer mix. No fewer than 3 million CDR3-containing paired-end reads came from each sample. TCRdb re-called the 5' RACE reads through MiXCR, storing one row per CDR3 protein. The sample has more than 650,000 distinct CDR3 sequences, about 55% seen once; the top ten hold about 38%. Overall study results and limits: Roughly linear declines in TCR beta diversity per million T cells occurred with age. Diversity estimates from one million T cells were considered underestimates.

The ends were cut back, 5 bases at V and 14 bases at J, with 32 bases in the middle. Germline V CDR1 and CDR2: SGHTA, FQGNSA. The CDR3 is 17 amino acids. Specimen: blood. The chain links TRBV7-2 to TRBJ2-3; D perhaps matches TRBD2 (5 bases). The receptor was isolated from an older man in good health. The chain's CDR3 is CASSDPIGGPAVRYAYF. CDR3 nucleotides: TGTGCCAGCAGCGACCCCATAGGCGGGCCCGCGGTGAGATACGCGTATTTT.